This passage covers 27 T cell receptor beta chains from one sample sequenced in a study of OX40 agonist ivuxolimab in advanced cancers. Sequenced by immunoSEQ multiplex PCR; TCRdb stores in-frame clones only, minus some. The sample includes around 70,000 clones, roughly 90% of them seen just once. Sequencing was performed on CD4+ or CD8+ T cells sorted from blood, taken in a trial of the OX40 agonist ivuxolimab. The receptor source for this set is an adult with an advanced solid tumor such as melanoma, head and neck, liver or kidney cancer.

The chain links TRBV6-1 to TRBJ2-1; the match to TRBD2 covers 11 bases. The germline CDR1 and CDR2 sequences are MNHNS and SASEGT. CDR3 size: 15 residues. V was clipped by 1 base and J by 10 bases; unmatched bases: 6. In DNA, the CDR3 is TGTGCCAGCAGTGAAGGACTAGCGGGAAGGATGGAGCAGTTCTTC. It codes for CASSEGLAGRMEQFF.

The table lists this clone with a count of one. The chain uses TRBV6-5 and TRBJ2-2; D is unresolved. Germline assignment: CDR1 MNHEY and CDR2 SVGAGI. V lost 2 bases and J lost 4, with 11 bases in between. The length of the CDR3 is 15 residues. DNA of the CDR3: TGTGCCAGCAGTTACGTCCGTATGGGCACCGGGGAGCTGTTTTTT. The encoded protein is CASSYVRMGTGELFF.

The chain recombines TRBV28 with TRBJ2-7; D unresolved. V gave up 2 bases and J gave up 3 bases, with 11 bases separating them. The CDR3 loop spans 14 amino acids. In germline, CDR1 is MDHEN, CDR2 SYDVKM. The CDR3: CASSLVGHNYEQYF. In nucleotides, the CDR3 is TGTGCCAGCAGTTTAGTCGGGCATAACTACGAGCAGTACTTC. The variable domain in full, with the rest retrieved from reference TRBV28 and TRBJ2-7, is DVKVTQSSRYLVKRTGEKVFLECVQDMDHENMFWYRQDPGLGLRLIYFSYDVKMKEKGDIPEGYSVSREKKERFSLILESASTNQTSMYLCASSLVGHNYEQYFGPGTRLTVT.

The sample holds one count of this clone. The rearrangement links TRBV6-1 to TRBJ2-3; 13 nucleotides match TRBD2. The CDR3 is 17 amino acids. Germline CDR1 and CDR2: MNHNS and SASEGT. With V trimmed by 4 bases and J by 3 bases, 7 bases remained unmatched. CDR3 sequence (DNA): TGTGCCAGCAGTGGCTGGACTAGCGGGAGTGGGACAGATACGCAGTATTTT. This gives the protein CASSGWTSGSGTDTQYF.

The sample holds a few counts of this clone. The chain has TRBV28 and TRBJ1-1; no firm D call. This CDR3 contains 15 residues. CDR1 is MDHEN, CDR2 SYDVKM, per germline. V dropped 0 bases and J dropped 1 base, with 9 bases sitting between them. The DNA of the CDR3 is TGTGCCAGCAGTTTATGGATTGCAGGGAACACTGAAGCTTTCTTT. Translated, it gives CASSLWIAGNTEAFF.

This rearrangement joins TRBV5-5 to TRBJ2-1, with 8 bases identical to TRBD1. The CDR3 spans 15 residues. In germline, CDR1 is SGHKS, CDR2 YYEKEE (reference sequence). V lost 0 bases to trimming and J lost 4 bases; unmatched junction nucleotides: 3. This CDR3 is CASSLAWTGYNEQFF. For the CDR3, the DNA is TGTGCCAGCAGCTTGGCTTGGACAGGGTACAATGAGCAGTTCTTC.

CDR3: CASSSTSAPSTDTQYF. DNA for the CDR3: TGTGCCAGCAGTTCAACTAGCGCCCCTAGCACAGATACGCAGTATTTT. V and J are TRBV5-8 and TRBJ2-3; 7 bases are a match to TRBD2. Per the germline V gene, CDR1 is SGHTS and CDR2 is YDEGEE. The CDR3 consists of 16 residues. V lost 5 bases to trimming and J lost 0 bases; unmatched junction nucleotides: 9.

CDR3 nucleotides: TGTGCCAGCTCCCCGGGACAGGGGTTCGGGGAGACCCAGTACTTC. Translation gives CASSPGQGFGETQYF. The rearrangement links TRBV28 to TRBJ2-5, with 10 bases that match TRBD1. From germline, CDR1 is MDHEN and CDR2 SYDVKM. V shed 8 bases and J 5 bases; nucleotides not matched to a gene: 11. This CDR3 is built from 15 residues.

The V call is TRBV28, the J call TRBJ2-7; D is possibly TRBD1 (6 bases). V shed 4 bases and J shed 0 bases, with 13 bases lying between them. The CDR3 runs 15 residues. The germline V gene encodes CDR1 MDHEN and CDR2 SYDVKM. In nucleotides, the CDR3 is TGTGCCAGCAGTTCGACAGGTAGGAGCTCCTACGAGCAGTACTTC. Residues: CASSSTGRSSYEQYF.

This chain links TRBV2 with TRBJ1-4, with 7 bases matching TRBD1. Trimming at V came to 7 bases and at J to 7 bases, leaving 3 bases not matched to a gene. CDR1 is SNHLY, CDR2 FYNNEI, per germline. The CDR3 sequence is 12 residues long. This CDR3 reads CASNRGGEKLFF. DNA of the CDR3: TGTGCCAGCAACAGGGGTGGTGAAAAACTGTTTTTT.

This clone occurred a few times. The same CDR3 can be traced to other DNA sequences in this sample. This chain uses TRBV6-6 with TRBJ1-1, with TRBD1 as a possible D gene (5 bases). The germline gives CDR1 MNHNY, CDR2 SVGAGI (reference sequence). CDR3 length: 15 residues. V was clipped by 0 bases and J by 3 bases, with 11 bases between them. CDR3 amino acids: CASSYSGTLYTEAFF. CDR3 sequence (DNA): TGTGCCAGCAGTTACTCAGGGACCCTCTACACTGAAGCTTTCTTT.

The rearrangement links TRBV9 to TRBJ1-4; 8 bases align to TRBD1. Germline values: CDR1 SGDLS, CDR2 YYNGEE. The CDR3 extends over 15 amino acids. The V gene end was trimmed by 4 bases and the J gene end by 0 bases; junction bases not matched to a gene: 2. CDR3 sequence: CASSNRGSTNEKLFF. The CDR3 nucleotides read TGTGCCAGCAGCAACAGGGGGTCAACTAATGAAAAACTGTTTTTT.

This clone was seen a single time. The V and J genes are TRBV5-1 and TRBJ2-2; D could derive from TRBD1 or TRBD2 (7 bases each). V was trimmed by 4 bases and J by 6 bases, leaving 16 bases between them. This CDR3 comprises 15 residues. Per the germline V gene, CDR1 is SGHRS and CDR2 is YFSETQ. This CDR3 is CASSADRAGAGELFF. The CDR3 nucleotides read TGCGCCAGCAGCGCTGACAGGGCGGGGGCCGGGGAGCTGTTTTTT.

The J gene is TRBJ1-5, the V gene TRBV19; the D is unclear. The CDR3 is made up of 13 amino acids. Trimming removed 6 bases at V and 2 bases at J, with 8 bases between. CDR1 is LNHDA and CDR2 is SQIVND in the germline V gene (reference sequence). The chain's CDR3 is CASREQGNQPQHF. Here the CDR3 DNA reads TGTGCCAGTAGGGAGCAAGGCAATCAGCCCCAGCATTTT.

This sequence joins TRBV19 and TRBJ2-1, with 9 bases lining up with TRBD1. The CDR3 consists of 15 residues. Trimming removed 5 bases from V and 5 bases from J; junction bases left unmatched: 7. Per the germline V gene, CDR1 is LNHDA and CDR2 is SQIVND (reference sequence). The CDR3 spells CASSSSGQGHNEQFF. The CDR3 region has the DNA TGTGCCAGTAGTTCCTCCGGACAGGGGCACAATGAGCAGTTCTTC.

The chain joins TRBV18 to TRBJ1-5; D is uncertain. The length of the CDR3 is 15 residues. In germline, CDR1 is KGHSH, CDR2 LQKENI. Trimming left V 3 bases short and J 1 base short, with 10 bases between. CDR3 DNA sequence: TGTGCCAGCTCACCGGCTCCCTCCAGCAATCAGCCCCAGCATTTT. This gives the protein CASSPAPSSNQPQHF.

The CDR3 is CASPNLTGAEAFF. Here the CDR3 DNA reads TGTGCCAGCCCGAATTTAACCGGGGCTGAAGCTTTCTTT. The J gene is TRBJ1-1, the V gene TRBV27, with D hard to call. The CDR3 sequence is 13 residues long. The germline CDR1 and CDR2 sequences are MNHEY and SMNVEV (reference sequence). V lost 8 bases, J lost 6 bases, and 16 bases lay in between.

The V call is TRBV28, the J call TRBJ1-1; D is unclear. Germline lookup yields CDR1 MDHEN and CDR2 SYDVKM. This CDR3 contains 12 residues. Trimming shortened V by 10 bases and J by 0 bases, and 9 bases separated the two germline ends. The CDR3 sequence: CATGKLNTEAFF. The CDR3 DNA sequence: TGTGCCACCGGTAAATTGAACACTGAAGCTTTCTTT.

The chain links TRBV6-5 to TRBJ1-5, with a possible D match to TRBD1 (6 bases). Trimming shortened V by 10 bases and J by 4 bases, and 14 bases separated the two germline ends. Germline-derived CDR1 and CDR2 are MNHEY and SVGAGI. This CDR3 has 13 residues. In DNA form, the CDR3 reads TGTGCCACCAAGAAGACAGGTAATCAGCCCCAGCATTTT. It is translated as CATKKTGNQPQHF.

The chain recombines TRBV9 with TRBJ2-5; D is unresolved. The germline gives CDR1 SGDLS, CDR2 YYNGEE. V was shortened by 3 bases and J by 7 bases, with 13 bases between the two germline ends. This CDR3 spans 13 amino acids. As DNA, the CDR3 is TGTGCCAGCAGCGCCGCCTTAGAAGGGACCCAGTACTTC. Amino acids: CASSAALEGTQYF.

This clone was observed once. This sequence joins TRBV4-2 and TRBJ1-2, with no clear D. Germline V gives CDR1 LGHNA, CDR2 YNFKEQ. Trimming left V 0 bases short and J 4 bases short, with 12 bases between. The CDR3 length is 15 residues. The CDR3 protein is CASSQDRAAPYGYTF. The DNA for the CDR3 is TGTGCCAGCAGCCAAGATAGGGCCGCTCCCTATGGCTACACCTTC.

The rearrangement uses TRBV28 and TRBJ2-3; D uncertain. The V end was cut by 7 bases, the J end by 2 bases, with 13 bases between. Germline CDR1 reads MDHEN; CDR2 reads SYDVKM. The CDR3 has 14 residues. This CDR3 reads CASKEQTPTDTQYF. DNA for the CDR3: TGTGCCAGCAAGGAGCAGACCCCCACAGATACGCAGTATTTT.

J is TRBJ2-5 and V is TRBV28, with 7 bases aligning to TRBD1. The CDR3 has 15 residues. V trimming: 4 bases; J trimming: 4 bases; junction bases outside the gene matches: 9. Germline CDR1 MDHEN, CDR2 SYDVKM. The CDR3 DNA reads TGTGCCAGCAGTTCAGCCGGGACAGCCTTAGAGACCCAGTACTTC. Translation gives CASSSAGTALETQYF.

V is TRBV30 and J is TRBJ1-3; weak D call: TRBD1 (5 bases). This CDR3 contains 14 residues. Germline V gene sequence: CDR1 GTSNPN, CDR2 SVGIG (reference sequence). V lost 2 bases, J lost 1 base, and 9 bases lay in between. The CDR3 region is CAWSNKGSGNTIYF. The CDR3 DNA follows: TGTGCCTGGAGTAACAAGGGGTCTGGAAACACCATATATTTT.

This clone was picked up a small number of times. The genes are TRBV4-1 and TRBJ1-4; 8 bases align to TRBD1. From germline, CDR1 is MGHRA and CDR2 YSYEKL. Unmatched junction bases numbered 8, after V lost 6 bases and J lost 2 bases. The CDR3 covers 16 residues. The CDR3 sequence: CASRDRVGETNEKLFF. CDR3 sequence (DNA): TGCGCCAGCAGGGACAGGGTCGGGGAGACTAATGAAAAACTGTTTTTT.

The chain recombines TRBV2 with TRBJ2-5; 10 positions match TRBD1. CDR3 size: 14 residues. Per germline, CDR1 SNHLY and CDR2 FYNNEI. With V trimmed by 6 bases and J by 3 bases, 4 bases remained unmatched. CDR3 nucleotides: TGTGCCAGCAGGGGGACAGGGGCGGAAGAGACCCAGTACTTC. Its translation: CASRGTGAEETQYF.

This clone was seen only a few times. V gene TRBV5-4 combines with J gene TRBJ2-1; 8 nucleotides align to TRBD1. Germline V gene lookup returns CDR1 SGHNT and CDR2 YYREEE (reference sequence). V lost 5 bases to trimming and J lost 2 bases; unmatched junction nucleotides: 9. CDR3 length: 16 amino acids. Here the CDR3 DNA reads TGTGCCAGCAGGCGGCGGGGACAGGTCGCCTACAATGAGCAGTTCTTC. Translating it yields CASRRRGQVAYNEQFF.